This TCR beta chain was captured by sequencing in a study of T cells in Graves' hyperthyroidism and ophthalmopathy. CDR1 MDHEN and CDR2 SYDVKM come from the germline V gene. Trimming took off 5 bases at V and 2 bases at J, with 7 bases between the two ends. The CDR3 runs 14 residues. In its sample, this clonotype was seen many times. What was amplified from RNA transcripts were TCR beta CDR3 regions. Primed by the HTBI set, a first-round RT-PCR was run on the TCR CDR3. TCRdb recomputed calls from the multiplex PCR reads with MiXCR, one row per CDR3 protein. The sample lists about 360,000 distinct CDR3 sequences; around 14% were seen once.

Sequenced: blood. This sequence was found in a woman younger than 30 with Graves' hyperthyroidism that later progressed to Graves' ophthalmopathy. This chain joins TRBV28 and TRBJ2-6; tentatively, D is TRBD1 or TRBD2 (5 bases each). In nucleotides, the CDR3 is TGTGCCAGCAGTGGGACGGCTGGGGCCAACGTCCTGACTTTC. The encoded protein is CASSGTAGANVLTF.